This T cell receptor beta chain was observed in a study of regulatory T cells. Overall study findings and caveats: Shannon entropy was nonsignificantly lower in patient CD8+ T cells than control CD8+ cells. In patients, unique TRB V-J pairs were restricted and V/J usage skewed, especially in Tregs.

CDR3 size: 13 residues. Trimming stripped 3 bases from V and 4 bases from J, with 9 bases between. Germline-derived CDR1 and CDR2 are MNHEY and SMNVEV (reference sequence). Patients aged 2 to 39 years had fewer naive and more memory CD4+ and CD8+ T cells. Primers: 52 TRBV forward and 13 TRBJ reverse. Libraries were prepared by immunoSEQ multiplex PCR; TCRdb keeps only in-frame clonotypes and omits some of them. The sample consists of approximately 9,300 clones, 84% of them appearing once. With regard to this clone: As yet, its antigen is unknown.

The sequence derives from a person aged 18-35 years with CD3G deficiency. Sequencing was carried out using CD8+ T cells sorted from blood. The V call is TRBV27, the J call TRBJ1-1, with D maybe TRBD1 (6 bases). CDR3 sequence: CASSLGGGTEAFF. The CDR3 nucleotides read TGTGCCAGCAGTTTGGGAGGGGGCACTGAAGCTTTCTTT.